The rows below give T cell receptor beta chains drawn from one sample of a study of graft-versus-host responses after intestinal transplantation. TCRdb's table, derived via immunoSEQ multiplex PCR, lists solely in-frame clones and lacks some. The sample has 15,000 to 20,000 clones, roughly 80% seen once; the top ten hold just over 5.5%. The sample here was ileum tissue, taken 17 days after transplant. Receptors were obtained from a human patient who received an intestinal transplant, so some T cells may come from the graft donor. Each CDR3 is given with its conserved first and last residue. The D gene is left open where the match is weak. Only part of the rows carry a size: once, few, many, or a class if the clone is expanded.

j_gene	abundance	v_gene	d_gene	CDR3nt	CDR3aa
TRBJ2-1	-	TRBV21-1	-	TGTGCCAGCAGCAAAGTCCCTTCCGGGACTAGCGGCAACAATGAGCAGTTCTTC	CASSKVPSGTSGNNEQFF
TRBJ2-2	-	TRBV2	TRBD1	TGTGCCAGCAGTGCGTTCGGACAGGGGAACACCGGGGAGCTGTTTTTT	CASSAFGQGNTGELFF
TRBJ1-1	few	TRBV19	TRBD1	TGTGCCAGTAGTATCTTGACAGGGGTTGAAGCTTTCTTT	CASSILTGVEAFF
TRBJ2-1	once	TRBV28	TRBD2	TGTGCCAGCATCGCCCCAGGCTTCCGGACTAGCGGGAGGGAACTATCCTACAATGAGCAGTTCTTC	CASIAPGFRTSGRELSYNEQFF
TRBJ2-1	-	TRBV4-2	TRBD2	TGTGCCAGCAGCCAAGGAGGGACTAGCGGGAGTAATGAGCAGTTCTTC	CASSQGGTSGSNEQFF
TRBJ2-7	once	TRBV4-3	-	TGCGCCAGCAGCCAAGATCACAGTCGGTACGAGCAGTACTTC	CASSQDHSRYEQYF
TRBJ2-1	-	TRBV27	-	TGTGCCAGCAGGGGGCGGGGAAATGAGCAGTTCTTC	CASRGRGNEQFF
TRBJ1-4	-	TRBV7-9	-	TGTGCCAGCAGCCCGGGCAGGCCAACTAATGAAAAACTGTTTTTT	CASSPGRPTNEKLFF
TRBJ2-7	-	TRBV9	-	TGTGCCAGCAGCGTAGCTGGAGGTAGCGGTTACGAGCAGTACTTC	CASSVAGGSGYEQYF
TRBJ2-7	-	TRBV14	-	TGTGCCAGCAGCCAAGAACGGGGGCGATACGAGCAGTACTTC	CASSQERGRYEQYF
TRBJ2-3	-	TRBV7-2	-	TGTGCCAGCAGCTTCAGCACAGATACGCAGTATTTT	CASSFSTDTQYF
TRBJ2-7	-	TRBV27	TRBD2	TGTGCCAGCAGAGGACTAGCGACCGCCTACGAGCAGTACTTC	CASRGLATAYEQYF
TRBJ2-5	-	TRBV28	-	TGTGCCAGCAGTTACCCTACAGACGACCCTAAGGAGACCCAGTACTTC	CASSYPTDDPKETQYF
TRBJ2-7	-	TRBV4-1	-	TGCGCCAGCAGCCAAGAACGGACCAACTCCTACGAGCAGTACTTC	CASSQERTNSYEQYF
TRBJ1-2	-	TRBV7-2	-	TGTGCCAGCAGCTCCGTGAGTGGAAGGCTGGACTATGGCTACACCTTC	CASSSVSGRLDYGYTF
TRBJ2-7	-	TRBV2	-	TGTGCCAGCATAGGGCAGGTATTCTACGAGCAGTACTTC	CASIGQVFYEQYF
TRBJ1-2	-	TRBV5-1	TRBD1	TGCGCCAGCAGCTTCGACAGGGGGCTCGGAGGCTACACCTTC	CASSFDRGLGGYTF
TRBJ2-7	-	TRBV13	-	TGTGCCAGCAGCCCCTTGGGGGAGTTGACCTACGAGCAGTACTTC	CASSPLGELTYEQYF
TRBJ2-7	-	TRBV7-6	-	TGTGCCAGCAGCTTAGAGGCGCAGGGCTCCTACGAGCAGTACTTC	CASSLEAQGSYEQYF
TRBJ2-3	-	TRBV6-6	-	TGTGCCAGCAGCCTCATTGCGGGGGCCACAGATACGCAGTATTTT	CASSLIAGATDTQYF
TRBJ1-3	once	TRBV4-3	-	TGCGCCAGCAGCCAAGATCTGTCGTCTGGAAACACCATATATTTT	CASSQDLSSGNTIYF
TRBJ2-7	once	TRBV30	TRBD1	TGTGCCTGGAGTGGTGTTGGGACAGGGCACTACGAGCAGTACTTC	CAWSGVGTGHYEQYF
TRBJ1-2	-	TRBV6-6	TRBD1	TGTGCCAGCAGCCCGTTCCGGGACAGGGGGACCTATGGCTACACCTTC	CASSPFRDRGTYGYTF
TRBJ2-1	-	TRBV29-1	-	TGCAGCGCCGACCTTTACAATGAGCAGTTCTTC	CSADLYNEQFF
TRBJ2-7	once	TRBV28	-	TGTGCCAGCAGTTTGGGACTGGACCGACCCCGCCCCGAGCAGTACTTC	CASSLGLDRPRPEQYF
TRBJ1-1	-	TRBV2	TRBD1	TGTGCCAGCAGCGGGACAGATTGGGAGTACACTGAAGCTTTCTTT	CASSGTDWEYTEAFF
TRBJ2-7	-	TRBV4-3	TRBD1	TGCGCCAGCAGCCAAGATTACGACAGGGGGTACGAGCAGTACTTC	CASSQDYDRGYEQYF
TRBJ1-2	-	TRBV15	-	TGTGCCACCAGCAGGGGGGGCAGGGCAAACTATGGCTACACCTTC	CATSRGGRANYGYTF
TRBJ1-5	-	TRBV27	-	TGTGCCACAGGGACATCCCAACAGCCCCAGCATTTT	CATGTSQQPQHF
TRBJ2-2	-	TRBV4-1	-	TGCGCCAGCAGCCGGCCTAACACCGGGGAGCTGTTTTTT	CASSRPNTGELFF
TRBJ2-1	-	TRBV27	-	TGTGCCAGCAGTTCCTACCGGGGCTTTATTTTCAATGAGCAGTTCTTC	CASSSYRGFIFNEQFF
TRBJ1-1	-	TRBV10-3	TRBD1	TGTGCCATCAGTGCGACAGGGGAGACTGAAGCTTTCTTT	CAISATGETEAFF
TRBJ2-1	-	TRBV11-3	TRBD1	TGTGCCAGCAGCTCCAGACAGGGGTTATACAATGAGCAGTTCTTC	CASSSRQGLYNEQFF
TRBJ1-1	-	TRBV11-1	-	TGTGCCAGCAGCTCGGCCTCGGGTACTGAAGCTTTCTTT	CASSSASGTEAFF
TRBJ1-4	few	TRBV5-6	TRBD1	TGTGCCAGCAGCTTGGGGGGACAGGGCAATGAAAAACTGTTTTTT	CASSLGGQGNEKLFF
TRBJ2-3	-	TRBV28	TRBD2	TGTGCCAGCAGTTTATTCGGGGGGAGAAGCACAGATACGCAGTATTTT	CASSLFGGRSTDTQYF
TRBJ1-5	-	TRBV6-1	-	TGTGCCAGCACTTCGCAGTATAGCAATCAGCCCCAGCATTTT	CASTSQYSNQPQHF
TRBJ1-5	-	TRBV6-6	TRBD1	TGTGCCAGCAGTAAGAGGACAGGGGCCAATCAGCCCCAGCATTTT	CASSKRTGANQPQHF
TRBJ1-2	-	TRBV19	TRBD1	TGTGCCAGTAGTTTCGGACAGGGGGATGGCTACACCTTC	CASSFGQGDGYTF
TRBJ2-1	-	TRBV28	-	TGTGCCAGCAGTTTATCTTCGACAGGTTACAATGAGCAGTTCTTC	CASSLSSTGYNEQFF
TRBJ2-3	-	TRBV5-4	TRBD2	TGTGCCAGCAGCTTGGCGGGGGGGGGCACAGATACGCAGTATTTT	CASSLAGGGTDTQYF
TRBJ2-5	-	TRBV5-4	-	TGTGCCAGCAGTACGTGGGAGGTGGGGGAGACCCAGTACTTC	CASSTWEVGETQYF
TRBJ1-2	-	TRBV19	-	TGTGCCAGTAGTATCAGTGGAGGCTTGGGAGGCTACACCTTC	CASSISGGLGGYTF
TRBJ1-6	-	TRBV19	-	TGTGCCAGTAGTATTGGGACCGTTTCCCCCCTCCACTTT	CASSIGTVSPLHF
TRBJ2-1	-	TRBV11-2	-	TGTGCCAGCAGCCCACCCTCCAGGGACCGTTACAATGAGCAGTTCTTC	CASSPPSRDRYNEQFF
TRBJ1-2	-	TRBV7-6	-	TGTGCCAGCAGCTTAGATAACAGTCCCTATGGCTACACCTTC	CASSLDNSPYGYTF
TRBJ2-5	-	TRBV10-3	-	TGTGCCATCAGTGCAGGCCCCAGGGTCGTCCAAGAGACCCAGTACTTC	CAISAGPRVVQETQYF